The next 23 T cell receptor beta chains were all read from a single sample in a study of response to subunit inactivated influenza vaccine. TCRdb redid the calling of the RT-PCR reads with MiXCR, one entry per CDR3 protein. Of about 620,000 distinct CDR3 sequences listed, about 12% are singletons. The sample here was PBMCs from blood, taken on the day of vaccination. These receptors were taken from a man aged 50-59 years who received an inactivated influenza vaccine.

This clonotype was found a few times. The chain couples TRBV24-1 to TRBJ2-1, with 10 bases identical to TRBD2. Germline trimming cut 0 bases from V and 7 bases from J; bases unmatched to any gene: 5. Germline CDR1 KGHDR, CDR2 SFDVKD. The CDR3 spans 16 residues. The CDR3 sequence is CATSDLQPSGSNEQFF. CDR3 bases: TGTGCCACCAGTGATTTGCAGCCTAGCGGGAGTAATGAGCAGTTCTTC.

This clonotype was seen a few times. The chain combines TRBV27 with TRBJ2-1; weak D call: TRBD2 (7 bases). Germline values: CDR1 MNHEY, CDR2 SMNVEV (reference sequence). The length of the CDR3 is 13 residues. V was trimmed by 6 bases and J by 3 bases, leaving 9 bases between them. The CDR3 DNA follows: TGTGCCAGCAGAGGGGGGGTCTACAATGAGCAGTTCTTC. It specifies CASRGGVYNEQFF.

This clonotype was recorded a few times. CDR3 sequence (DNA): TGTGCCAGCAGCTTGGCTACAGCTGAGACCCAGTACTTC. It codes for CASSLATAETQYF. This chain uses TRBV5-5 with TRBJ2-5; D call uncertain. This CDR3 is built from 13 residues. With 0 bases removed from V and 5 bases from J, the gap between germline ends came to 8 bases. Germline V gene sequence: CDR1 SGHKS, CDR2 YYEKEE (reference sequence). Variable domain in full (rest from reference TRBV5-5 and TRBJ2-5): DAGVTQSPTHLIKTRGQQVTLRCSPISGHKSVSWYQQVLGQGPQFIFQYYEKEERGRGNFPDRFSARQFPNYSSELNVNALLLGDSALYLCASSLATAETQYFGPGTRLLVL.

Regarding this clonotype: A much bigger clone sits one base away, suggesting this may be a read error. The V gene is TRBV29-1, the J gene TRBJ2-7; D unresolved. From germline, CDR1 is SQVTM and CDR2 ANQGSEA. CDR3 length equals 11 residues. The CDR3 DNA is TGCAACGTTGAAACTTACTACGAGCAGTACTTC. Encoded protein: CNVETYYEQYF.

This clonotype was recorded a few times. This CDR3 reads CASSPRYGREKLFF. CDR3 DNA: TGTGCCAGCAGCCCCCGGTACGGACGGGAAAAACTGTTTTTT. The chain employs TRBV12-3 or TRBV12-4 and TRBJ1-4; no reliable D call. CDR3 length: 14 amino acids. V dropped 6 bases and J dropped 8 bases, with 16 bases sitting between them.

This clonotype was counted between two and nine times. The chain combines TRBV4-1 with TRBJ1-2; no definite D call. Trimming stripped 4 bases from V and 5 bases from J, with 20 bases between. Per germline, CDR1 MGHRA and CDR2 YSYEKL. The CDR3 extends over 16 amino acids. CDR3 sequence (DNA): TGCGCCAGCAGCCGGGAGGTCACTGAATTCGTTTATGGCTACACCTTC. Translated, it gives CASSREVTEFVYGYTF.

This chain uses TRBV5-1 with TRBJ2-3; possible D gene TRBD1, 6 bases. V gave up 3 bases and J gave up 3 bases, with 17 bases separating them. Germline V gives CDR1 SGHRS, CDR2 YFSETQ. This CDR3 contains 16 residues. Here the CDR3 reads CASSWTGQGMTDTQYF. As DNA, the CDR3 is TGCGCCAGCAGCTGGACGGGCCAGGGGATGACAGATACGCAGTATTTT.

This chain joins TRBV5-1 and TRBJ2-1; the match to TRBD2 covers 16 bases. The length of the CDR3 is 17 residues. Losses at the gene ends were 0 bases for V and 7 bases for J; bases not matched to a gene: 4. Germline V lookup: CDR1 SGHRS, CDR2 YFSETQ. CDR3 sequence (DNA): TGCGCCAGCAGCTTGGTGGGACTAGCGGGGGGGCGGAATGAGCAGTTCTTC. It specifies CASSLVGLAGGRNEQFF.

This clonotype has more than one count but fewer than ten. This chain joins TRBV7-2 and TRBJ2-1; 8 positions match TRBD2. The CDR3 contains 16 residues. Trimming cost V 5 bases and J 2 bases; bases outside gene matches: 8. CDR1 is SGHTA and CDR2 is FQGNSA in the germline V gene. The CDR3 region is CASSRGAGGTYNEQFF. In nucleotides, the CDR3 is TGTGCCAGCAGCCGCGGGGCGGGAGGAACCTACAATGAGCAGTTCTTC.

This clonotype has a count of ten or more. This chain connects TRBV27 to TRBJ2-7; maybe TRBD1 (6 bases). Germline CDR1 MNHEY, CDR2 SMNVEV (reference sequence). The V and J ends lost 4 bases and 3 bases respectively, with 10 bases between them. This CDR3 is 13 amino acids long. The CDR3 bases are TGTGCCAGCAGTTACGGGACATTCTACGAGCAGTACTTC. This gives the protein CASSYGTFYEQYF.

The chain links TRBV19 to TRBJ1-2, with 10 bases matching TRBD1. Germline V gene data show CDR1 as LNHDA and CDR2 as SQIVND (reference sequence). The junction had 7 bases not matched to a gene; V was cut back by 5 bases and J by 4 bases. The length of the CDR3 is 15 residues. The CDR3 reads CASSPTGGVGYGYTF. Written as DNA, the CDR3 is TGTGCCAGTAGTCCGACAGGGGGCGTCGGCTATGGCTACACCTTC.

This clonotype was seen only once. The chain is built from TRBV23-1 and TRBJ2-2; no clear D gene. TRBV23-1 is labeled an ORF, and its function is uncertain. V was cut by 6 bases and J by 5 bases, with 13 bases left in between. The CDR3 is made up of 14 amino acids. The CDR3 DNA reads as TGCGCCAGCAGGGGAAACAGTCCAACCGGGGAGCTGTTTTTT. Residues: CASRGNSPTGELFF.

V and J are TRBV5-8 and TRBJ2-1; 9 bases are shared with TRBD2. Germline loops: CDR1 SGHTS, CDR2 YDEGEE. CDR3 size: 13 residues. Trimming cost V 10 bases and J 9 bases; bases outside gene matches: 11. The CDR3 nucleotides are TGTGCCGGAACGACTAGCGGACGAGGTGAGCAGTTCTTC. It encodes CAGTTSGRGEQFF.

This clonotype was recorded at least ten times. The chain carries TRBV27 and TRBJ2-1, with no clear D. Germline assignment: CDR1 MNHEY and CDR2 SMNVEV (reference sequence). Trimming cost V 3 bases and J 2 bases, with 8 bases left between them. The CDR3 sequence is 14 residues long. The CDR3 nucleotides are TGTGCCAGCAGTTTCACACCTACCTACAATGAGCAGTTCTTC. Translation: CASSFTPTYNEQFF.

This clonotype was found a few times. This rearrangement joins TRBV29-1 to TRBJ2-1; 9 positions agree with TRBD1. The length of the CDR3 is 15 residues. Trimming at V came to 5 bases and at J to 3 bases, leaving 8 bases not matched to a gene. Germline V gene lookup returns CDR1 SQVTM and CDR2 ANQGSEA. This CDR3 is CSVSTGTGNYNEQFF. CDR3 nucleotide sequence: TGCAGCGTTTCAACCGGGACAGGGAACTACAATGAGCAGTTCTTC.

This clonotype was found many times. The CDR3 sequence is CSAGTGPTDTQYF. The CDR3 region has the DNA TGCAGCGCAGGGACAGGGCCCACAGATACGCAGTATTTT. This rearrangement joins TRBV29-1 to TRBJ2-3; 9 nucleotides align to TRBD1. This CDR3 is 13 amino acids long. The germline gives CDR1 SQVTM, CDR2 ANQGSEA. Trimming at V came to 7 bases and at J to 2 bases, leaving 4 bases not matched to a gene.

The chain links TRBV18 to TRBJ1-2, with 7 bases aligning to TRBD1. Germline CDR1 reads KGHSH; CDR2 reads LQKENI. V was clipped by 6 bases and J by 6 bases; unmatched bases: 13. CDR3 length: 15 amino acids. The CDR3 protein is CASSEQGNFEHGYTF. The CDR3 DNA follows: TGTGCCAGCTCGGAACAGGGGAATTTCGAACATGGCTACACCTTC.

There are a few counts of this clonotype. CDR3 DNA: TGTGCCACCAGCTCGGGACCGGGGAACACTGAAGCTTTCTTT. Its protein product is CATSSGPGNTEAFF. The rearrangement joins TRBV24-1 to TRBJ1-1; possibly TRBD1 for D (5 bases). With 7 bases removed from V and 1 base from J, the gap between germline ends came to 12 bases. There are 14 residues in the CDR3. Germline V CDR1 and CDR2: KGHDR, SFDVKD.

This clonotype was counted between two and nine times. The V and J genes are TRBV4-3 and TRBJ1-4; D may be TRBD1 (6 bases). The V gene lost 0 bases and the J gene lost 12 bases, with 14 bases spanning the gap. CDR1 is LGHNA and CDR2 is YSLEER in the germline V gene. The CDR3 sequence is 14 residues long. CDR3 DNA: TGCGCCAGCAGCCAAGATCTTGCAGGGGACGAACTGTTTTTT. Translating gives CASSQDLAGDELFF.

The chain links TRBV9 to TRBJ2-5; 9 bases match TRBD2. CDR1 and CDR2 (germline): SGDLS, YYNGEE. CDR3 length: 17 residues. Trimming removed 3 bases from V and 8 bases from J; junction bases left unmatched: 17. For the CDR3, the DNA is TGTGCCAGCAGCGCCGTAGCGGGGGAGATATCCTTGGAAACCCAGTACTTC. Its translation: CASSAVAGEISLETQYF.

The chain employs TRBV27 and TRBJ2-7; TRBD2 might be the D (5 bases). The V and J ends lost 8 bases and 2 bases respectively, with 13 bases between them. Germline V lookup: CDR1 MNHEY, CDR2 SMNVEV (reference sequence). There are 13 residues in the CDR3. In DNA, the CDR3 is TGTGCCAGCCGCTCGGAGGCGCCCTACGAGCAGTACTTC. Amino acids: CASRSEAPYEQYF.

V gene TRBV7-2 combines with J gene TRBJ2-7; D gene uncertain. The CDR3 length is 12 residues. CDR1 is SGHTA, CDR2 FQGNSA, per germline. V was shortened by 5 bases and J by 5 bases, with 10 bases between the two germline ends. The CDR3 bases are TGTGCCAGCAGCCCCTCCTTCAACGAGCAGTACTTC. This codes for CASSPSFNEQYF.

This clonotype was counted only a few times. The chain carries TRBV28 and TRBJ2-2; D is perhaps TRBD1 (5 bases). CDR3 length equals 14 residues. Germline CDR1 and CDR2: MDHEN and SYDVKM. V gave up 3 bases and J gave up 5 bases, with 10 bases separating them. CDR3 protein: CASSFWAGTGELFF. CDR3 in DNA: TGTGCCAGCAGTTTTTGGGCAGGGACCGGGGAGCTGTTTTTT.